This entry describes one T cell receptor (beta chain). The data belong to a study of blood T cell repertoires in COVID-19. The method was immunoSEQ multiplex PCR; TCRdb's version includes in-frame clones alone and lacks a portion of them. The data show 99,000 or so clones, over 75% seen once. V lost 4 bases and J 9 bases, leaving 17 bases between the germline ends. Germline loops: CDR1 SGHDT, CDR2 YYEEEE. The CDR3 runs 14 residues. V gene TRBV5-6 combines with J gene TRBJ1-5, with a tentative D call TRBD1 (5 bases). Sample: peripheral blood. This receptor was taken from a man in his forties or fifties with acute or convalescent COVID-19. This CDR3 is CASSLGRGGAPQHF. DNA of the CDR3: TGTGCCAGCAGCCTCGGACGGGGAGGGGCGCCCCAGCATTTT.